This T cell receptor beta chain was identified in a study of OX40 agonist ivuxolimab in advanced cancers. In the study overall: Patients received ivuxolimab, an agonistic anti-OX40 (CD134) antibody.

Points from the study as a whole: With doses of 0.1 to 3.0 mg/kg, CD4+ and CD8+ blood T cells had undergone clonal expansion by week 6. Some patients who did not respond also had low normalized T-cell clonal expansion.

The V gene's germline CDR1 is DFQATT and CDR2 SNEGSKA (reference sequence). The CDR3 contains 11 residues. Trimming removed 3 bases from V and 10 bases from J; junction bases left unmatched: 2. The repertoire was sequenced with immunoSEQ multiplex PCR; TCRdb's copy has only in-frame clones and lacks some. Seen here are about 24,000 clones, just over 90% observed once, and the top ten hold almost 50%. The table lists this clone with a few counts. Its antigen is as yet unknown. Sampled blood was obtained at baseline, cycle 4 day 1, and cycle 7 day 1. The TCR sequence derives from an adult with an advanced solid tumor such as melanoma, head and neck, liver or kidney cancer. The sequencing here drew on CD4+ or CD8+ T cells sorted from blood, taken in a trial of the OX40 agonist ivuxolimab. The J gene is TRBJ2-1, the V gene TRBV20-1, with TRBD1 identical over 8 bases. CDR3 region: CSARWTGEQFF. Here the CDR3 DNA reads TGCAGTGCTAGGTGGACAGGGGAGCAGTTCTTC.